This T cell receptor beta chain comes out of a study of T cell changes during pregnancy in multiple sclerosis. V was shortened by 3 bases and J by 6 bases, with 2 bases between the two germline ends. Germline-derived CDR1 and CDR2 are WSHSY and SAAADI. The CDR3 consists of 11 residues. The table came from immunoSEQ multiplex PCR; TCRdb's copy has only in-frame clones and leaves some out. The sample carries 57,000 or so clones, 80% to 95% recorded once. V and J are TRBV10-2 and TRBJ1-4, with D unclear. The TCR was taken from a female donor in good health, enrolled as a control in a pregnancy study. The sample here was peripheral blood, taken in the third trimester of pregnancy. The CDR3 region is CASSDDEKLFF. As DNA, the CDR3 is TGCGCCAGCAGTGACGATGAAAAACTGTTTTTT.